Sequencing of this T cell receptor (beta chain) was carried out in a study of spatial heterogeneity in lung cancer. Losses at the gene ends were 1 base for V and 0 bases for J; bases not matched to a gene: 4. There are 17 residues in the CDR3. The germline gives CDR1 LNHDA, CDR2 SQIVND (reference sequence). Specified time point: blood at routine non-recurrence follow-up after resection. TCRdb called the 5' RACE reads again in MiXCR, with one record for every CDR3 protein. Of about 70,000 distinct CDR3 sequences listed, roughly 8.9% are singletons. This clonotype was found many times. This clonotype originated in a female donor with early-stage non-small cell lung cancer. The chain couples TRBV19 to TRBJ2-1; 9 positions match TRBD2. The material sequenced was PBMCs, taken at follow-up. In nucleotides, the CDR3 is TGTGCCAGTAGTATAGTGAGTAGCGGGAGCTCCTACAATGAGCAGTTCTTC. It encodes CASSIVSSGSSYNEQFF.